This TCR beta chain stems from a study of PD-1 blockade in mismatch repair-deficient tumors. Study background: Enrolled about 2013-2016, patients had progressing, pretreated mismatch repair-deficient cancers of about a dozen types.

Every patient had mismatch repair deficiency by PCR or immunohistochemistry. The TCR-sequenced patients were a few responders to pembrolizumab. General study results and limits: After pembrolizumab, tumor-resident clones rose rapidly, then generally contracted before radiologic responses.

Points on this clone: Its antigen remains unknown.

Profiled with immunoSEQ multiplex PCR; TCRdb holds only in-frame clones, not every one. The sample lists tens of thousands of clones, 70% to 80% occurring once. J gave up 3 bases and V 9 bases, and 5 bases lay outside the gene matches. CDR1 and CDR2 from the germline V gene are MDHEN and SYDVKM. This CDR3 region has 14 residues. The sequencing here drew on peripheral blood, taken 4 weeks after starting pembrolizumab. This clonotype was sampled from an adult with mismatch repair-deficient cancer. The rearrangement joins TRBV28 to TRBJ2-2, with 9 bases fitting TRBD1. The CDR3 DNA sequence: TGTGCCAGTAAAACAGGGGGCGACACCGGGGAGCTGTTTTTT. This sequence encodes CASKTGGDTGELFF.